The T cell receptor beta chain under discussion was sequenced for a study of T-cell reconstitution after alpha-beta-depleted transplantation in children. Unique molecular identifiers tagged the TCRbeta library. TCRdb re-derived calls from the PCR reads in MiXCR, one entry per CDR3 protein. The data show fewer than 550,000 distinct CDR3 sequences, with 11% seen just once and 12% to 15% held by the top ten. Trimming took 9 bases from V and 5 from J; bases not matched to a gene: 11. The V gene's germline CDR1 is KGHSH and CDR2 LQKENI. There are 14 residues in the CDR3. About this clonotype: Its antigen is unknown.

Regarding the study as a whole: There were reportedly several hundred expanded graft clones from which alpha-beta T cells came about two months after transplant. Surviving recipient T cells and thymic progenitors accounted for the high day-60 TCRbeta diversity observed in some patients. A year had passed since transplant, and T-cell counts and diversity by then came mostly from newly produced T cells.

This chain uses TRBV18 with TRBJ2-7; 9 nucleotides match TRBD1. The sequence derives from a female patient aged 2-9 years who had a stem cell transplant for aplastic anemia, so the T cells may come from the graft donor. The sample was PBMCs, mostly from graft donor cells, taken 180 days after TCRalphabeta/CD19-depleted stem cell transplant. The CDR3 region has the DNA TGTGCCAGTACCAGCCGGGACAGGGCAAACGAGCAGTACTTC. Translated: CASTSRDRANEQYF.